Shown below are 14 T cell receptor beta chains from a single sample sequenced in a study of tumor-infiltrating lymphocytes in oesophageal squamous cell carcinoma. Via MiXCR, TCRdb re-called the PCR reads, giving one row per CDR3 protein. The table has about 19,000 distinct CDR3 sequences, roughly 39% seen once. Sequenced: normal esophageal tissue next to the tumor. The source is a male donor with esophageal squamous cell carcinoma.

In its sample, this clonotype was seen many times. The chain joins TRBV7-2 to TRBJ1-1, with TRBD1 identical over 10 bases. With the DNA end fitting TRBJ2-2 better, the J assignment may be wrong. The CDR3 spans 15 residues. Germline values: CDR1 SGHTA, CDR2 FQGNSA. This CDR3 is CASSSPTGGPGELFF. CDR3 nucleotides: TGTGCCAGCAGTTCACCGACAGGGGGCCCCGGGGAGCTGTTTTTT.

This clonotype occurred many times. The chain is built from TRBV19 and TRBJ2-3; 10 positions agree with TRBD2. Losses at the gene ends were 4 bases for V and 4 bases for J; bases not matched to a gene: 2. The CDR3 consists of 14 residues. CDR1 and CDR2 from the germline V gene are LNHDA and SQIVND (reference sequence). In DNA, the CDR3 is TGTGCCAGTAGTAGCGGGACTAGCGCAGATACGCAGTATTTT. This codes for CASSSGTSADTQYF.

This chain connects TRBV7-2 to TRBJ2-3, with 11 bases lining up with TRBD2. The assigned J gene may be wrong: the sequence end matches TRBJ2-5 better. CDR3 length equals 14 residues. Per the germline V gene, CDR1 is SGHTA and CDR2 is FQGNSA. CDR3 in amino acids: CASSFLAGGETQYF. Written as DNA, the CDR3 is TGTGCCAGCAGCTTCCTAGCGGGAGGTGAGACCCAGTACTTC.

This clonotype came up many times. This chain links TRBV4-1 with TRBJ2-3; 7 nucleotides align to TRBD2. From germline, CDR1 is MGHRA and CDR2 YSYEKL. The CDR3 length is 19 residues. Trimming cost V 0 bases and J 1 base; bases outside gene matches: 13. This CDR3 reads CASSQEGRTSDTGTDTQYF. The DNA for the CDR3 is TGCGCCAGCAGCCAAGAGGGGAGAACTAGCGACACGGGCACAGATACGCAGTATTTT.

This clonotype has a count of ten or more. This rearrangement joins TRBV27 to TRBJ1-1; D gene ambiguous. V lost 6 bases, J lost 4 bases, and 6 bases lay in between. This CDR3 spans 11 amino acids. The germline CDR1 and CDR2 sequences are MNHEY and SMNVEV (reference sequence). The CDR3 sequence: CASRRSTEAFF. CDR3 DNA: TGTGCCAGCAGGCGGAGCACTGAAGCTTTCTTT.

This clonotype appeared many times. This chain links TRBV5-1 with TRBJ2-6; 8 bases are shared with TRBD1. The length of the CDR3 is 17 residues. Trimming cost V 0 bases and J 0 bases; bases outside gene matches: 2. Germline assignment: CDR1 SGHRS and CDR2 YFSETQ. The CDR3 bases are TGCGCCAGCAGCTTGGGGGGACAGGTCTCTGGGGCCAACGTCCTGACTTTC. Encoded protein: CASSLGGQVSGANVLTF.

This clonotype was detected only a few times. J is TRBJ1-2 and V is TRBV5-1, with TRBD1 matching over 8 bases. V shed 4 bases, J shed 7 bases, and the junction held 6 bases outside the gene matches. The CDR3 extends over 13 amino acids. From germline, CDR1 is SGHRS and CDR2 YFSETQ. The CDR3 bases are TGCGCCAGCAGCACGGGACAGGCACTTGGCTACACCTTC. It translates to CASSTGQALGYTF.

This clonotype was counted ten times or more. The chain combines TRBV27 with TRBJ2-1; no reliable D call. Germline assignment: CDR1 MNHEY and CDR2 SMNVEV (reference sequence). This CDR3 region has 13 residues. Trimming removed 7 bases at V and 2 bases at J, with 9 bases between. CDR3 coding DNA: TGTGCCAGCAAGGCACTTACCTACAATGAGCAGTTCTTC. Translation: CASKALTYNEQFF.

This chain joins TRBV20-1 and TRBJ1-1, with D perhaps TRBD1 (5 bases). Germline V gene lookup returns CDR1 DFQATT and CDR2 SNEGSKA (reference sequence). V lost 4 bases and J lost 5, with 8 bases in between. This CDR3 contains 11 residues. CDR3 DNA sequence: TGCAGTGCTAACCAGGGTACTGAAGCTTTCTTT. It codes for CSANQGTEAFF.

This clonotype has a count of ten or more. The rearrangement uses TRBV5-1 and TRBJ2-1; TRBD1 aligns across 9 bases. The CDR3 spans 15 residues. CDR1 SGHRS and CDR2 YFSETQ come from the germline V gene. The trim removed 0 bases at V and 4 bases at J, leaving 2 bases unmatched. In DNA form, the CDR3 reads TGCGCCAGCAGCTTGGGACAGGGGGGTTACAATGAGCAGTTCTTC. It yields the protein CASSLGQGGYNEQFF.

The chain is built from TRBV7-2 and TRBJ1-6; weak D call: TRBD1 (6 bases). This CDR3 is built from 15 residues. The V gene's germline CDR1 is SGHTA and CDR2 FQGNSA. Trimming cost V 5 bases and J 7 bases, with 15 bases left between them. CDR3 loop: CASSPRGLGNSPLHF. The CDR3 DNA follows: TGTGCCAGCAGCCCACGGGGGCTGGGGAATTCACCCCTCCACTTT.

In its sample, this clonotype ranks as medium-sized. The V gene is TRBV11-3, the J gene TRBJ2-2; 9 bases line up with TRBD1. With V trimmed by 4 bases and J by 7 bases, 7 bases remained unmatched. The CDR3 consists of 15 residues. CDR1 SGHNT and CDR2 YENEEA come from the germline V gene. The CDR3 bases are TGTGCCAGCAGCTCGAACAGGGGGCAAGGCGGGGAGCTGTTTTTT. This gives the protein CASSSNRGQGGELFF.

This clonotype showed up many times. A much larger clonotype is one base distant, so this may be a read error. This chain links TRBV6-1 with TRBJ2-5; D is tentatively TRBD1 or TRBD2 (5 bases each). The germline gives CDR1 MNHNS, CDR2 SASEGT. V dropped 7 bases and J dropped 11 bases, with 23 bases sitting between them. The CDR3 is made up of 14 amino acids. The CDR3 protein is CASTGGTAYNEQYF. In nucleotides, the CDR3 is TGTGCCAGCACCGGTGGGACGGCATACAATGAGCAGTACTTC.

In this sample, this clonotype turned up many times. The V call is TRBV5-1, the J call TRBJ2-7, with D hard to call. Germline lookup yields CDR1 SGHRS and CDR2 YFSETQ. The CDR3 is 12 residues long. Trimming pared 5 bases from V and 5 bases from J, leaving 11 bases between. CDR3 sequence (DNA): TGCGCCAGCAGTAAGGGCTTCCACGAGCAGTACTTC. This translates into CASSKGFHEQYF.